This TCR beta chain originates from a study of blood T cells in healthy people across ages. The study, taken as a whole, reports: More naive CD4+ cells and higher diversity were found in long-lived than in aged donors. Per-million-T-cell TCR beta diversity fell roughly linearly with age.

Extractions gave at least 6 micrograms of total RNA per sample. This clonotype was counted many times. The antigen remains unidentified. V gave up 5 bases and J gave up 7 bases, with 5 bases separating them. CDR1 and CDR2 from the germline V gene are MNHEY and SVGAGI. CDR3 length equals 11 residues. Combining a sample-barcoded 5' primer with a J-beta primer mix, a second PCR ran for roughly 7 to 11 cycles. MiXCR, run by TCRdb on the 5' RACE reads, gives a single entry per CDR3 protein. The sample records around 870,000 distinct CDR3 sequences, more than 25% being singletons. This TCR derives from a woman older than 75 in good health. This chain connects TRBV6-5 to TRBJ1-4; D call uncertain. Material: blood. The CDR3 region is CASSQGEKLFF. The CDR3 region has the DNA TGTGCCAGCAGTCAAGGTGAAAAACTGTTTTTT.